The 14 T cell receptor beta chains reported below all come from one sample, sequenced in a study of T cell responses to AZD1222 COVID-19 vaccine. Sequencing used immunoSEQ multiplex PCR; TCRdb keeps in-frame clones, though not all of them. The sample carries 120,000 or so clones, roughly 90% recorded once. Sample: peripheral blood, taken on day 0 of AZD1222 vaccination. The origin of the receptors is an adult in good health.

The chain is built from TRBV21-1 and TRBJ2-1; the D call in the table, TRBD2, was not verified against the DNA. TRBV21-1 is classified as a pseudogene. CDR3 length: 16 amino acids. In DNA form, the CDR3 reads TGTGCCAGCAGCAAAGATGGCGGGAGAATAAACAATGAGCAGTTCTTC. Protein sequence: CASSKDGGRINNEQFF.

The chain links TRBV6-6 to TRBJ2-7; D is perhaps TRBD2 (6 bases). V lost 8 bases to trimming and J lost 4 bases, with 12 bases between them. The CDR3 length is 12 residues. Germline V gives CDR1 MNHNY, CDR2 SVGAGI (reference sequence). CDR3 protein: CASGGTQYEQYF. The DNA of the CDR3 is TGTGCCAGCGGGGGGACGCAATACGAGCAGTACTTC.

The chain carries TRBV28 and TRBJ2-5, with 9 bases identical to TRBD1. This CDR3 region has 15 residues. V trimming: 5 bases; J trimming: 5 bases; junction bases outside the gene matches: 9. Germline loops: CDR1 MDHEN, CDR2 SYDVKM. CDR3 nucleotides: TGTGCCAGCAGTCCCGAAGACAGGGGGTGGGAGACCCAGTACTTC. Encoded protein: CASSPEDRGWETQYF.

This chain connects TRBV29-1 to TRBJ2-5, with unresolved D. V lost 4 bases, J lost 1 base, and 7 bases lay in between. Germline assignment: CDR1 SQVTM and CDR2 ANQGSEA. The length of the CDR3 is 12 residues. For the CDR3, the DNA is TGCAGCGTTGCGGACGGCCAAGAGACCCAGTACTTC. Its translation: CSVADGQETQYF.

This chain uses TRBV7-2 with TRBJ2-1; tentatively, D is TRBD1 or TRBD2 (5 bases each). The CDR3 loop spans 14 amino acids. Germline V lookup: CDR1 SGHTA, CDR2 FQGNSA. Trimming took off 5 bases at V and 7 bases at J, with 15 bases between the two ends. In DNA form, the CDR3 reads TGTGCCAGCAGCCCCGTCGAAGAGGGGAATGAGCAGTTCTTC. Translated, it gives CASSPVEEGNEQFF.

The chain links TRBV5-1 to TRBJ2-7; 8 nucleotides line up with TRBD2. This CDR3 region has 14 residues. The trim removed 4 bases at V and 1 base at J, leaving 4 bases unmatched. Germline V gives CDR1 SGHRS, CDR2 YFSETQ. CDR3: CASSRSGSSYEQYF. CDR3 in DNA: TGCGCCAGCAGCCGGAGCGGGAGTTCCTACGAGCAGTACTTC.

This chain uses TRBV6-5 with TRBJ1-2; D unresolved. The CDR3 runs to 10 residues. The ends were cut back, 5 bases at V and 8 bases at J, with 6 bases in the middle. Germline CDR1 reads MNHEY; CDR2 reads SVGAGI. The CDR3 region is CASSLPGYTF. CDR3 DNA: TGTGCCAGCAGTCTTCCCGGCTACACCTTC.

The gene calls are TRBV4-1 and TRBJ2-3; TRBD2 is a possible D gene (7 bases). CDR1 is MGHRA, CDR2 YSYEKL, per germline. The CDR3 contains 18 residues. Trimming pared 6 bases from V and 4 bases from J, leaving 26 bases between. The CDR3 DNA is TGCGCCAGCAGGGGGCCACGAGGGAGGGGGGGCCCTGCAGATACGCAGTATTTT. It translates to CASRGPRGRGGPADTQYF.

V usage is TRBV6-2 or TRBV6-3 and J usage is TRBJ1-2; perhaps TRBD1 as D (5 bases). The CDR3 has 14 residues. V lost 0 bases and J lost 3, with 8 bases in between. Germline CDR1 reads MNHEY; CDR2 reads SVGEGT. CDR3 bases: TGTGCCAGCAGTTACTCGAGGGGCCACTATGGCTACACCTTC. This sequence encodes CASSYSRGHYGYTF.

The genes are TRBV5-1 and TRBJ2-7, with D maybe TRBD2 (6 bases). In germline, CDR1 is SGHRS, CDR2 YFSETQ. Trimming took off 0 bases at V and 4 bases at J, with 11 bases between the two ends. This CDR3 comprises 14 residues. The CDR3 region has the DNA TGCGCCAGCAGCTTGGCTGCAGGGAGGTACGAGCAGTACTTC. It yields the protein CASSLAAGRYEQYF.

The chain links TRBV11-1 to TRBJ2-7; maybe TRBD1 (6 bases). The CDR3 spans 12 residues. CDR1 is SGHAT, CDR2 FQDESV, per germline (reference sequence). V shed 0 bases and J shed 13 bases, with 13 bases lying between them. The CDR3 nucleotides are TGTGCCAGCAGCTTAGCTCATGACGGGACATACTTC. Its translation is CASSLAHDGTYF.

The chain couples TRBV7-8 to TRBJ2-2; D is undetermined. The germline V and J ends were trimmed by 1 base and 0 bases, with 6 bases remaining between them. The CDR3 is 15 amino acids. From germline, CDR1 is SGHVS and CDR2 FQNEAQ. Here the CDR3 reads CASSLVYPNTGELFF. In DNA form, the CDR3 reads TGTGCCAGCAGCTTAGTCTACCCGAACACCGGGGAGCTGTTTTTT.

This clone was recorded only once. V usage is TRBV24-1 and J usage is TRBJ2-7; 8 bases are a match to TRBD1. This CDR3 is 15 amino acids long. Unmatched junction bases numbered 6, after V lost 4 bases and J lost 2 bases. The germline CDR1 and CDR2 sequences are KGHDR and SFDVKD. Here the CDR3 DNA reads TGTGCCACCAGTGACTCCCGGGACAGGCCCTACGAGCAGTACTTC. Residues: CATSDSRDRPYEQYF.

The J gene is TRBJ2-5, the V gene TRBV27; 12 bases are shared with TRBD2. J gave up 2 bases and V 4 bases, and 5 bases lay outside the gene matches. The CDR3 length is 16 residues. CDR1 is MNHEY and CDR2 is SMNVEV in the germline V gene (reference sequence). Here the CDR3 reads CASSSGLAGYQETQYF. CDR3 nucleotides: TGTGCCAGCAGTTCAGGACTAGCGGGATATCAAGAGACCCAGTACTTC.